Shown below are 21 T cell receptor beta chains from a single sample sequenced in a study of blood T cell repertoires in COVID-19. Generated by immunoSEQ multiplex PCR, the TCRdb table keeps only in-frame clones and is missing some. Here the sample spans around 200,000 clones, around 85% being singletons. Sequenced input: peripheral blood. These receptors all stem from a human donor with active or convalescent COVID-19. The donor label of this sample is uncertain.

The rearrangement links TRBV24-1 to TRBJ2-4, with 7 positions matching TRBD1. CDR3 length: 16 residues. In germline, CDR1 is KGHDR, CDR2 SFDVKD. V trimming: 2 bases; J trimming: 3 bases; junction bases outside the gene matches: 6. CDR3: CATSDSSPGGKNIQYF. In DNA, the CDR3 is TGTGCCACCAGTGATTCAAGCCCAGGGGGCAAAAACATTCAGTACTTC.

This clone appeared once. The chain combines TRBV2 with TRBJ2-3; D may be TRBD2 (6 bases). Germline assignment: CDR1 SNHLY and CDR2 FYNNEI. Between the trimmed V and J ends, which lost 6 bases and 3 bases, there was a span of 16 bases. The CDR3 loop spans 15 amino acids. The CDR3: CASSLTGGVTDTQYF. CDR3 nucleotides: TGTGCCAGCAGCCTCACGGGCGGGGTAACAGATACGCAGTATTTT. Based on the CDR3 plus reference TRBV2 and TRBJ2-3, the full variable domain is EPEVTQTPSHQVTQMGQEVILRCVPISNHLYFYWYRQILGQKVEFLVSFYNNEISEKSEIFDDQFSVERPDGSNFTLKIRSTKLEDSAMYFCASSLTGGVTDTQYFGPGTRLTVL.

The chain employs TRBV5-1 and TRBJ1-3; D is uncertain. Trimming took off 4 bases at V and 2 bases at J, with 16 bases between the two ends. Germline loops: CDR1 SGHRS, CDR2 YFSETQ. CDR3 size: 16 residues. The chain's CDR3 is CASSPEGGIAGNTIYF. The CDR3 coding sequence is TGCGCCAGCAGCCCGGAGGGCGGGATCGCTGGAAACACCATATATTTT.

The chain couples TRBV15 to TRBJ2-7; D is perhaps TRBD2 (5 bases). V was clipped by 0 bases and J by 2 bases, with 11 bases between them. Germline V gives CDR1 LNHNV, CDR2 YYDKDF (reference sequence). The CDR3 consists of 15 residues. CDR3 in amino acids: CATSRDTSSPYEQYF. The DNA of the CDR3 is TGTGCCACCAGCAGAGACACTAGTTCCCCCTACGAGCAGTACTTC.

This chain connects TRBV18 to TRBJ2-5, with D perhaps TRBD1 (5 bases). Trimming shortened V by 3 bases and J by 5 bases, and 10 bases separated the two germline ends. Germline V gives CDR1 KGHSH, CDR2 LQKENI. The CDR3 loop spans 13 amino acids. The CDR3 DNA follows: TGTGCCAGCTCACCCCCCAGGGTTGAGACCCAGTACTTC. This encodes CASSPPRVETQYF.

This rearrangement joins TRBV5-1 to TRBJ2-7; a weak D match, TRBD2 (6 bases). V was trimmed by 0 bases and J by 3 bases, leaving 10 bases between them. Germline V gene sequence: CDR1 SGHRS, CDR2 YFSETQ. There are 14 residues in the CDR3. The CDR3 DNA follows: TGCGCCAGCAGCTTGGCCGCGGGGATCTACGAGCAGTACTTC. Residues: CASSLAAGIYEQYF. Drawing the rest from reference TRBV5-1 and TRBJ2-7, the complete variable domain is KAGVTQTPRYLIKTRGQQVTLSCSPISGHRSVSWYQQTPGQGLQFLFEYFSETQRNKGNFPGRFSGRQFSNSRSEMNVSTLELGDSALYLCASSLAAGIYEQYFGPGTRLTVT.

The chain has TRBV9 and TRBJ2-5; D call uncertain. The CDR3 is 15 amino acids. CDR1 SGDLS and CDR2 YYNGEE come from the germline V gene. With 0 bases removed from V and 5 bases from J, the gap between germline ends came to 14 bases. The CDR3 protein is CASSVASAPRETQYF. The CDR3 DNA follows: TGTGCCAGCAGCGTAGCAAGCGCGCCGCGGGAGACCCAGTACTTC. The entire variable domain, with the rest obtained from reference TRBV9 and TRBJ2-5, is as follows: DSGVTQTPKHLITATGQRVTLRCSPRSGDLSVYWYQQSLDQGLQFLIQYYNGEERAKGNILERFSAQQFPDLHSELNLSSLELGDSALYFCASSVASAPRETQYFGPGTRLLVL.

The chain uses TRBV5-6 and TRBJ2-2, with 16 positions matching TRBD2. The germline CDR1 and CDR2 sequences are SGHDT and YYEEEE. The ends lost 4 bases at V and 0 bases at J; junction bases unmatched: 3. The CDR3 sequence is 18 residues long. CDR3 sequence: CASSPGLAGGANTGELFF. The CDR3 DNA sequence: TGTGCCAGCAGCCCGGGACTAGCGGGAGGGGCGAACACCGGGGAGCTGTTTTTT.

This rearrangement joins TRBV4-3 to TRBJ1-1; D remains unclear. Germline assignment: CDR1 LGHNA and CDR2 YSLEER. The length of the CDR3 is 12 residues. Deletions cut 1 base from V and 8 bases from J, with 8 bases between. This chain's CDR3 is CASSQGKAEAFF. CDR3 bases: TGCGCCAGCAGCCAAGGAAAAGCAGAAGCTTTCTTT.

The CDR3 here is CASSLRRKETQYF. The CDR3 nucleotides read TGTGCCAGCAGCTTACGGCGGAAAGAGACCCAGTACTTC. This chain links TRBV7-2 with TRBJ2-5; D gene uncertain. Germline CDR1 reads SGHTA; CDR2 reads FQGNSA. Trimming shortened V by 2 bases and J by 3 bases, and 7 bases separated the two germline ends. The CDR3 loop spans 13 amino acids.

The V gene is TRBV5-6, the J gene TRBJ1-1, with unresolved D. The V end lost 0 bases, the J end lost 1 base, and 7 bases lay between the germline ends. Germline V gene sequence: CDR1 SGHDT, CDR2 YYEEEE. The CDR3 covers 14 residues. In DNA, the CDR3 is TGTGCCAGCAGCTTGGTATCCGGGAACACTGAAGCTTTCTTT. It is translated as CASSLVSGNTEAFF. Looking up the rest from reference TRBV5-6 and TRBJ1-1 gives the full variable domain: DAGVTQSPTHLIKTRGQQVTLRCSPKSGHDTVSWYQQALGQGPQFIFQYYEEEERQRGNFPDRFSGHQFPNYSSELNVNALLLGDSALYLCASSLVSGNTEAFFGQGTRLTVV.

The V gene is TRBV29-1, the J gene TRBJ2-3; 13 positions agree with TRBD2. CDR3 length: 16 amino acids. CDR1 is SQVTM and CDR2 is ANQGSEA in the germline V gene. V shed 2 bases and J 4 bases; nucleotides not matched to a gene: 6. In DNA form, the CDR3 reads TGCAGCGTTGAAAGGGGGGGACTAGCGGGACCAGATACGCAGTATTTT. Amino acids: CSVERGGLAGPDTQYF.

This chain connects TRBV7-7 to TRBJ2-7; TRBD1 agrees at 7 bases. The CDR3 consists of 13 residues. Germline CDR1 is SSHAT and CDR2 is FNYEAQ (reference sequence). Trimming removed 4 bases from V and 6 bases from J; junction bases left unmatched: 6. The CDR3 region has the DNA TGTGCCAGCAGCTATAGACGACAGGGCGAGCAGTACTTC. It translates to CASSYRRQGEQYF. Complete variable domain (other parts from reference TRBV7-7 and TRBJ2-7): GAGVSQSPRYKVTKRGQDVTLRCDPISSHATLYWYQQALGQGPEFLTYFNYEAQPDKSGLPSDRFSAERPEGSISTLTIQRTEQRDSAMYRCASSYRRQGEQYFGPGTRLTVT.

J is TRBJ2-4 and V is TRBV3-1 (or the pseudogene TRBV3-2); TRBD2 matches 8 bases. The CDR3 length is 17 residues. Germline V gene lookup returns CDR1 LGHDT and CDR2 YNNKEL (reference sequence). V lost 1 base and J lost 6; bases outside the gene matches: 11. The CDR3 reads CASSQASAPGLGNIQYF. DNA for the CDR3: TGTGCCAGCAGCCAAGCGTCAGCCCCGGGACTAGGAAACATTCAGTACTTC.

The rearrangement links TRBV5-1 to TRBJ1-4; D ambiguous. Germline CDR1 reads SGHRS; CDR2 reads YFSETQ. V shed 0 bases and J shed 8 bases, with 11 bases lying between them. This CDR3 region has 14 residues. The CDR3 sequence is CASSLGSGYEKLFF. The CDR3 coding sequence is TGCGCCAGCAGCTTGGGTAGCGGGTACGAAAAACTGTTTTTT.

This clone showed up just once. The chain employs TRBV10-1 and TRBJ2-7, with 7 bases matching TRBD2. V lost 9 bases to trimming and J lost 6 bases; unmatched junction nucleotides: 8. In germline, CDR1 is WNHNN, CDR2 SYGVQD (reference sequence). The length of the CDR3 is 12 residues. CDR3 DNA: TGCGCCAGGGGGGGGGTCCCTGGCGAGCAGTACTTC. The encoded protein is CARGGVPGEQYF.

The gene calls are TRBV12-5 and TRBJ1-3; TRBD1 is a possible D gene (6 bases). V was cut by 0 bases and J by 2 bases, with 11 bases left in between. CDR3 length: 16 amino acids. Looked up from germline, CDR1 is LGHNT and CDR2 is FRNRAP. In DNA form, the CDR3 reads TGTGCTAGTGGTTTGGTACTACCAGGGGCTGGAAACACCATATATTTT. Amino acid sequence: CASGLVLPGAGNTIYF.

The chain carries TRBV11-2 and TRBJ2-7; 12 bases align to TRBD2. V shed 2 bases, J shed 7 bases, and the junction held 6 bases outside the gene matches. Germline-derived CDR1 and CDR2 are SGHAT and FQNNGV. CDR3 length equals 15 residues. The CDR3 protein is CASSLSSGGAREQYF. CDR3 DNA: TGTGCCAGCAGCTTATCTAGCGGGGGGGCAAGGGAGCAGTACTTC.

The J gene is TRBJ2-3, the V gene TRBV6-5; no clear D gene. V dropped 2 bases and J dropped 1 base, with 7 bases sitting between them. CDR1 and CDR2 from the germline V gene are MNHEY and SVGAGI. This CDR3 is built from 14 residues. CDR3 residues: CASSYRSGTDTQYF. The CDR3 DNA reads TGTGCCAGCAGTTACCGGTCTGGCACAGATACGCAGTATTTT.

The J gene is TRBJ1-2, the V gene TRBV6-5; tentative D call: TRBD1 (6 bases). CDR1 MNHEY and CDR2 SVGAGI come from the germline V gene. The CDR3 has 14 amino acids. V lost 9 bases, J lost 8 bases, and 22 bases lay in between. CDR3 bases: TGTGCCAGTAACCGAGGGGGGGGTCCAGACGGCTACACCTTC. Translation: CASNRGGGPDGYTF.

J is TRBJ2-7 and V is TRBV6-2 or TRBV6-3, with 9 bases fitting TRBD1. Per the germline V gene, CDR1 is MNHEY and CDR2 is SVGEGT. After removal of 5 bases from V and 6 bases from J, the junction contained 11 bases not matched to a gene. The CDR3 loop spans 15 amino acids. The CDR3 reads CASSAGRDRAGEQYF. CDR3 in DNA: TGTGCCAGCAGTGCAGGCCGGGACAGGGCTGGCGAGCAGTACTTC.